This T cell receptor (beta chain) was sequenced in a study of T cells after yellow fever vaccination. Overall study: Preparation of the low-cell-number fractions used SMART-Seq v4 Ultra Low Input.

This CDR3 contains 16 residues. J lost 6 bases, V lost 5 bases, and 11 bases had no gene match. Germline V gene sequence: CDR1 ENHRY, CDR2 SYGVKD. This clonotype was counted only a few times. TCRdb re-analysed the 5' RACE reads in MiXCR, keeping a single row per CDR3 protein. Among 300,000 to 400,000 distinct CDR3 sequences listed, roughly an eighth were seen once. J is TRBJ2-3 and V is TRBV10-3; 10 nucleotides agree with TRBD2. The receptor's source is a man between 18 and 35 years old who received the YFV17D yellow fever vaccine. This specimen consisted of CD4+ T cells sorted from PBMCs, obtained 15 days after the yellow fever booster vaccination. CDR3: CAISQTPSGGEDTQYF. CDR3 DNA sequence: TGTGCCATCAGTCAAACTCCCAGCGGGGGGGAGGATACGCAGTATTTT.